This TCR beta chain was sequenced in a study of siplizumab effects on memory and regulatory T cells. V dropped 2 bases and J dropped 5; count of bases not matched to a gene: 18. In germline, CDR1 is SGHDT, CDR2 YYEEEE. There are 19 residues in the CDR3. Profiled with immunoSEQ multiplex PCR; TCRdb holds only in-frame clones, not every one. The table records tens of thousands of clones, approximately 93% of them present only once. Sequencing was done on a sample of CD8+ T cells sorted from blood. This receptor was identified in a human donor in good health. The chain couples TRBV5-6 to TRBJ2-1, with 8 bases matching TRBD2. CDR3 region: CASSLPEYRRGGSNNEQFF. CDR3 DNA: TGTGCCAGCAGCTTACCCGAGTATCGGCGCGGGGGGTCGAACAATGAGCAGTTCTTC.